A selection of T cell receptor beta chains follows, all from one sample in a study of shared T cell receptors in the human thymus. Libraries were prepared by immunoSEQ multiplex PCR; TCRdb keeps only in-frame clonotypes and omits some of them. The repertoire includes 630,000 or so clones, more than 70% of them detected once, and over 0.008% sits in the top ten. These data also formed part of another study, on human thymus T cells.

Sequenced material: thymocytes. The receptor source for this set is a boy in the first two years of life with a congenital heart defect. CDR3s include the opening cysteine and the closing phenylalanine or tryptophan. The order of the fields is V gene, D gene, J gene, clone size, CDR3 protein, CDR3 DNA. D genes are given only for firm matches. Size is omitted from some rows. Given values are once, few, many or a class for expanded clones.

TRBV11-3	NA	TRBJ2-3	NA	CASSIRGRDTQYF	TGTGCCAGCAGCATAAGGGGCCGGGATACGCAGTATTTT
TRBV6-5	TRBD1	TRBJ2-1	NA	CASNLRGSDEQFF	TGTGCCAGCAATCTCAGGGGGTCGGATGAGCAGTTCTTC
TRBV9	NA	TRBJ1-2	NA	CASSATSRTDLNYGYTF	TGTGCCAGCAGCGCGACCTCGCGGACAGATTTAAACTATGGCTACACCTTC
TRBV7-9	NA	TRBJ1-1	NA	CASSDRTWTPEAFF	TGTGCCAGCAGCGATCGGACATGGACCCCAGAAGCTTTCTTT
TRBV13	TRBD1	TRBJ1-1	NA	CASRSLQGGTEAFF	TGTGCCAGCAGGTCATTACAGGGGGGCACTGAAGCTTTCTTT
TRBV30	NA	TRBJ1-1	NA	CAWSVISREGSTEAFF	TGTGCCTGGAGTGTAATCTCCAGGGAGGGGAGCACTGAAGCTTTCTTT
TRBV10-3	TRBD1	TRBJ2-3	NA	CAISENRGGTDTQYF	TGTGCCATCAGTGAGAACAGGGGTGGCACAGATACGCAGTATTTT
TRBV5-8	NA	TRBJ2-5	NA	CASRVAGIDETQYF	TGTGCCTCCCGGGTCGCCGGGATCGATGAGACCCAGTACTTC
TRBV4-3	NA	TRBJ1-1	NA	CASSQEGEGVDTEAFF	TGCGCCAGCAGCCAAGAAGGTGAGGGGGTGGACACTGAAGCTTTCTTT
TRBV11-2	NA	TRBJ2-3	NA	CASSFPSRHQYF	TGTGCCAGCAGCTTTCCTAGCAGACATCAGTATTTT
TRBV27	TRBD2	TRBJ2-1	NA	CASSRLAGFYNEQFF	TGTGCCAGCAGCAGACTAGCGGGTTTTTACAATGAGCAGTTCTTC
TRBV7-2	TRBD2	TRBJ2-7	NA	CASSERRGLAGGWGYEQYF	TGTGCCAGCAGCGAAAGGAGGGGACTAGCGGGGGGTTGGGGCTACGAGCAGTACTTC
TRBV9	TRBD2	TRBJ2-7	once	CASSVHLRGGLREQYF	TGTGCCAGCAGCGTCCACCTACGGGGGGGCCTACGCGAGCAGTACTTC
TRBV28	TRBD1	TRBJ2-1	NA	CASRDRVCNEQFF	TGTGCCAGCAGGGACAGGGTTTGCAATGAGCAGTTCTTC
TRBV28	TRBD2	TRBJ2-4	NA	CASSLLAGGPKNIQYF	TGTGCCAGCAGTTTACTAGCGGGAGGGCCCAAAAACATTCAGTACTTC
TRBV27	NA	TRBJ1-5	NA	CASSLFRHNNQPQHF	TGTGCCAGCAGTTTATTCCGACATAACAATCAGCCCCAGCATTTT
TRBV6-1	NA	TRBJ2-5	NA	CASSESWPAQETQYF	TGTGCCAGCAGTGAATCTTGGCCAGCGCAAGAGACCCAGTACTTC
TRBV30	TRBD2	TRBJ2-1	NA	CAWSVRREKGNEQFF	TGTGCCTGGAGTGTTAGGCGGGAGAAGGGCAATGAGCAGTTCTTC
TRBV25-1	TRBD1	TRBJ1-1	NA	CASSESGQGREAFF	TGTGCCAGCAGTGAATCGGGACAGGGGCGTGAAGCTTTCTTT
TRBV4-3	NA	TRBJ1-4	NA	CASSRDTPNEKLFF	TGCGCCAGCAGCCGGGACACTCCTAATGAAAAACTGTTTTTT
TRBV15	TRBD1	TRBJ2-7	NA	CATGTGERYEQYF	TGTGCCACAGGGACAGGGGAGAGGTACGAGCAGTACTTC
TRBV5-1	NA	TRBJ1-6	NA	CASSVGHTYALGLKSPLHF	TGCGCCAGCAGCGTGGGACATACTTACGCCTTAGGCCTTAAATCACCCCTCCACTTT
TRBV10-3	TRBD2	TRBJ2-1	NA	CAISVRTSAYNEQFF	TGTGCCATCAGTGTCAGGACTAGCGCATACAATGAGCAGTTCTTC
TRBV4-2	TRBD1	TRBJ1-2	once	CASHAGTGSRNDYGYTF	TGTGCCAGCCACGCCGGGACAGGGAGTCGCAATGACTATGGCTACACCTTC
TRBV28	TRBD2	TRBJ2-2	NA	CASSLVEGLAANTGELFF	TGTGCCAGCAGTTTAGTGGAGGGACTAGCGGCGAACACCGGGGAGCTGTTTTTT
TRBV19	NA	TRBJ2-1	NA	CASSMCTLAETQFF	TGTGCCAGTAGTATGTGTACCCTAGCAGAAACCCAGTTCTTC
TRBV12-5	NA	TRBJ2-7	NA	CASGTWDTFYEQYF	TGTGCTAGTGGTACTTGGGACACATTCTACGAGCAGTACTTC
TRBV14	NA	TRBJ2-2	NA	CASSQVASTTGELFF	TGTGCCAGCAGTCAAGTAGCTAGTACCACCGGGGAGCTGTTTTTT
TRBV7-7	TRBD2	TRBJ2-2	NA	CASSLWWGRAGGRRTGELFF	TGTGCTAGCAGCCTTTGGTGGGGCAGAGCGGGGGGCCGGAGGACCGGGGAGCTGTTTTTT
TRBV5-1	NA	TRBJ2-3	NA	CASSPANPDTQYF	TGCGCCAGCAGCCCAGCGAATCCAGATACGCAGTATTTT
TRBV19	TRBD1	TRBJ1-5	once	CASTRDRLRGQPQHF	TGTGCCAGTACCCGGGACAGGCTAAGGGGGCAGCCCCAGCATTTT
TRBV5-1	NA	TRBJ2-1	NA	CASSKTGTPWYDEQFF	TGCGCCAGCAGCAAAACCGGGACTCCGTGGTATGATGAGCAGTTCTTC
TRBV30	TRBD2	TRBJ2-5	NA	CAWSPTALAGGVETQYF	TGTGCCTGGAGTCCTACGGCTCTAGCGGGAGGGGTGGAGACCCAGTACTTC
TRBV28	TRBD1	TRBJ1-1	NA	CASSPNRGPGTEAFF	TGTGCCAGCAGTCCTAACAGGGGGCCGGGGACTGAAGCTTTCTTT
TRBV9	NA	TRBJ1-1	NA	CASSSHMNTEAFF	TGTGCCAGCAGCTCGCACATGAACACTGAAGCTTTCTTT
TRBV30	NA	TRBJ2-7	NA	CAWSKATGGQYF	TGTGCCTGGAGTAAAGCGACCGGGGGGCAGTACTTC
TRBV30	NA	TRBJ2-7	NA	CAWSVRSSSSYEQYF	TGTGCCTGGAGTGTACGTAGCAGTAGCTCCTACGAGCAGTACTTC
TRBV20-1	NA	TRBJ2-5	NA	CSGQEETQYF	TGCAGTGGACAGGAAGAGACCCAGTACTTC
TRBV10-3	NA	TRBJ2-7	NA	CAISEHPLGEQYF	TGTGCCATCAGTGAGCACCCGCTCGGGGAGCAGTACTTC
TRBV27	NA	TRBJ1-2	NA	CASSSARDYGYTF	TGTGCCAGCAGTTCGGCCCGGGATTATGGCTACACCTTC
TRBV28	TRBD1	TRBJ2-7	once	CASSSRDRVHAKQYF	TGTGCCAGCAGTTCTAGGGACAGGGTGCACGCGAAGCAGTACTTC
TRBV29-1	TRBD1	TRBJ1-1	NA	CSVEETGYAEAFF	TGCAGCGTTGAAGAGACAGGGTACGCTGAAGCTTTCTTT
TRBV6-1	NA	TRBJ1-1	NA	CASGRRENTEAFF	TGTGCCAGCGGTAGACGGGAAAACACTGAAGCTTTCTTT
TRBV5-1	NA	TRBJ1-6	NA	CASRADLDSPLHF	TGCGCCAGCAGGGCAGATCTTGATTCACCCCTCCACTTT
TRBV4-3	NA	TRBJ1-3	NA	CASREKSSGNTIYF	TGCGCCAGCAGAGAGAAGAGCTCTGGAAACACCATATATTTT
TRBV6-1	NA	TRBJ2-5	NA	CASSGGVETQYF	TGTGCCAGCAGTGGGGGGGTTGAGACCCAGTACTTC
TRBV6-6	NA	TRBJ1-5	few	CASSYFPENSNQPQHF	TGTGCCAGCAGTTACTTTCCGGAAAACAGTAATCAGCCCCAGCATTTT
TRBV7-2	NA	TRBJ1-1	NA	CASRNNRAGGTEAFF	TGTGCCAGCAGAAATAACCGGGCCGGGGGCACTGAAGCTTTCTTT
TRBV28	NA	TRBJ2-1	NA	CASSLSLAGSYNEQFF	TGTGCCAGCAGTTTAAGTTTGGCAGGCTCCTACAATGAGCAGTTCTTC
TRBV28	TRBD1	TRBJ2-7	few	CASSEPGTGAEQYF	TGTGCCAGCAGTGAGCCCGGGACAGGGGCCGAGCAGTACTTC
TRBV6-5	NA	TRBJ2-3	NA	CASSSSTDTQYF	TGTGCCAGCAGTTCTAGCACAGATACGCAGTATTTT
TRBV5-4	NA	TRBJ2-3	NA	CASRQGRDTDTQYF	TGTGCCAGCAGGCAGGGGCGCGACACAGATACGCAGTATTTT
TRBV5-6	TRBD1	TRBJ2-1	once	CASSSKQGALDEQFF	TGTGCCAGCAGCTCCAAACAGGGGGCGCTGGATGAGCAGTTCTTC
TRBV15	TRBD1	TRBJ1-5	NA	CATSRVGTGQRSNQPQHF	TGTGCCACCAGCAGAGTCGGGACAGGGCAAAGGAGCAATCAGCCCCAGCATTTT
TRBV11-1	TRBD2	TRBJ2-5	NA	CASPRTSGQETQYF	TGTGCCAGCCCCCGGACTAGCGGGCAAGAGACCCAGTACTTC
TRBV6-5	TRBD2	TRBJ2-1	once	CAVGLAGGPYNEQFF	TGTGCCGTCGGACTAGCGGGAGGCCCATACAATGAGCAGTTCTTC
TRBV4-3	NA	TRBJ2-5	NA	CASSQDGRSVETQYF	TGCGCCAGCAGCCAAGATGGCCGGAGTGTGGAGACCCAGTACTTC
TRBV6-1	NA	TRBJ1-5	NA	CASRDSLSNQPQHF	TGTGCCAGCAGGGACAGTCTTAGCAATCAGCCCCAGCATTTT
TRBV5-4	TRBD2	TRBJ2-2	NA	CASSPHSGRARTGELFF	TGTGCCAGCAGCCCCCATAGCGGGAGGGCAAGGACCGGGGAGCTGTTTTTT
TRBV4-2	TRBD2	TRBJ2-2	NA	CASSQEQRVAGDPGNYYTGELFF	TGTGCCAGCAGCCAAGAACAGCGGGTAGCGGGGGACCCAGGGAACTACTACACCGGGGAGCTGTTTTTT